The TCR beta chain described here comes from a study of T cell changes during pregnancy in multiple sclerosis. Produced via immunoSEQ multiplex PCR; TCRdb's table is partial and in-frame only. The data hold over 30,000 clones, with about 92% observed a single time. The sequenced material came from PBMCs (not recorded whether the cells were cultured). The clonotype originates from a female donor with multiple sclerosis, enrolled in a pregnancy study.

The CDR3 reads CASSPQGQRSYEQYF. CDR3 DNA: TGTGCCAGCTCACCGCAGGGTCAAAGGAGTTACGAGCAGTACTTC. The J gene is TRBJ2-7, the V gene TRBV18; a weak D match, TRBD1 (5 bases). Germline CDR1 reads KGHSH; CDR2 reads LQKENI. V was pared by 3 bases and J by 4 bases, with 16 bases between. This CDR3 contains 15 residues.